This T cell receptor beta chain was documented in a study of cytomegalovirus exposure and HLA in healthy donors. Study at large: Within an early data release were roughly 90 million unique TCRs drawn from HLA-typed donors.

Germline CDR1 and CDR2: GTSNPN and SVGIG (reference sequence). The CDR3 totals 16 residues. The junction had 9 bases not matched to a gene; V was cut back by 0 bases and J by 8 bases. Turning to this clone: The antigen remains unidentified.

PCR used 60 Vbeta primers and 13 Jbeta primers. The assay was immunoSEQ multiplex PCR, and TCRdb's table has in-frame clones only and misses some. The top ten clones hold around 0.21% of a sample with approximately 180,000 clones, about 90% of them seen once. Study-wide results and caveats: Donors were assumed by presence/absence analyses to have roughly uniform sequencing depth.

This chain links TRBV30 with TRBJ1-6, with 8 bases aligning to TRBD1. This clonotype was obtained from a girl younger than two in good health and CMV-seronegative. Material for sequencing was PBMCs. CDR3 region: CAWSVWLDRVDSPLHF. Here the CDR3 DNA reads TGTGCCTGGAGTGTCTGGCTGGACAGGGTCGATTCACCCCTCCACTTT.